This T cell receptor (beta chain) was captured by sequencing in a study of control samples from healthy donors and cancer patients. Measured with immunoSEQ multiplex PCR; TCRdb has only the in-frame clones, and not every one. The table includes 110,000 to 150,000 clones, roughly 94% detected once. The CDR3 sequence is 14 residues long. With 3 bases removed from V and 6 bases from J, the gap between germline ends came to 14 bases. From germline, CDR1 is LGHNA and CDR2 YSLEER. Sample: PBMCs. The clonotype originates from a man between 60 and 70 years old with colorectal cancer. This chain uses TRBV4-3 with TRBJ1-2; tentatively, D is TRBD1 (6 bases). This CDR3 is CASSQNRALNGYTF. CDR3 sequence (DNA): TGCGCCAGCAGCCAGAACAGGGCCCTGAATGGCTACACCTTC.